This is a list of T cell receptor beta chains from one sample in a study of long-term antiretroviral therapy in people with HIV. Sequenced by immunoSEQ multiplex PCR; TCRdb stores in-frame clones only, minus some. The sample carries about 17,000 clones, over 70% recorded once. The material sequenced was unsorted PBMCs, taken 0.3 years before starting antiretroviral therapy. These receptors were taken from a man in his forties or fifties with HIV. Both conserved end residues are trimmed from each CDR3.

v_gene	j_gene	CDR3aa
TRBV6-4	TRBJ1-6	ASSDNPNSPLH
TRBV10-3	TRBJ2-2	AIGQGANTGELF
TRBV7-2	TRBJ1-1	ASSPRDSIAF
TRBV28	TRBJ1-1	ASSGDRSLDTEAF
TRBV9	TRBJ2-1	ASSPDVYNEQF
TRBV19	TRBJ2-5	ASKGLADQETQY
TRBV6-4	TRBJ1-5	ASSVGDNQPQH
TRBV5-6	TRBJ1-4	ASSPGPNEKLF
TRBV19	TRBJ1-5	ASSIDSQGVRQPQH
TRBV6-5	TRBJ2-7	ASSYSYQSLEQY
TRBV5-6	TRBJ2-7	ASSLGLGSYEQY
TRBV18	TRBJ2-3	ASSPVDPQRFTDTQY
TRBV7-8	TRBJ1-6	ASSLAPPERRFNSPLH
TRBV5-6	TRBJ2-7	ASSVRPGGAYEQY
TRBV7-2	TRBJ2-7	ASSFGRGGYEQY
TRBV18	TRBJ2-4	ASSMGTGGPKAKNIQY
TRBV5-4	TRBJ1-2	ASSQRTDEGGYT
TRBV5-6	TRBJ2-1	ASSLGGAKQF
TRBV7-2	TRBJ2-7	ASSPVGQEGSYEQY
TRBV9	TRBJ1-1	ASSVTGGVNTEAF
TRBV29-1	TRBJ2-5	SVEGPGGWETQY
TRBV4-3	TRBJ2-7	ASAPDSSYEQY
TRBV28	TRBJ1-1	ASSQRLLNTEAF
TRBV10-3	TRBJ2-7	AIRLGDYDEQY
TRBV5-6	TRBJ1-4	ASGRGPATNEKLF
TRBV9	TRBJ2-1	ASSVGGSGSEVNEQF
TRBV19	TRBJ1-2	ASTDRDYGYT